A single sample gave rise to the 23 T cell receptor beta chains below, sequenced in a study of blood T cell repertoires in COVID-19. The protocol was immunoSEQ multiplex PCR, while the TCRdb copy is restricted to in-frame clones and leaves out a portion. This table has under 250,000 clones, approximately 85% appearing once. The specimen sequenced was PBMCs or T cells enriched from blood (not recorded which). All receptors derive from a woman between 45 and 65 years old with acute COVID-19.

This chain links TRBV12-3 or TRBV12-4 with TRBJ1-1, with 9 bases matching TRBD1. V shed 6 bases and J 11 bases; nucleotides not matched to a gene: 7. CDR3 size: 12 residues. The CDR3: CASRRGDRGAFF. CDR3 DNA: TGTGCCAGCAGACGGGGAGACAGGGGGGCTTTCTTT.

This clone appeared a single time. The genes are TRBV24-1 and TRBJ2-5; the match to TRBD1 covers 11 bases. The length of the CDR3 is 16 residues. With V trimmed by 3 bases and J by 5 bases, 7 bases remained unmatched. Germline CDR1 is KGHDR and CDR2 is SFDVKD. The CDR3 spells CATSDAPGQGVETQYF. Written as DNA, the CDR3 is TGTGCCACCAGTGATGCGCCGGGACAGGGGGTGGAGACCCAGTACTTC.

This sequence joins TRBV25-1 and TRBJ1-2; 10 nucleotides line up with TRBD1. Trimming removed 1 base from V and 9 bases from J; junction bases left unmatched: 14. This CDR3 comprises 17 residues. Germline CDR1 and CDR2: MGHDK and SYGVNS. In DNA, the CDR3 is TGTGCCAGCAGTGAATTCGTGACAGGGGGCTCTCTTAGTAGCTACACCTTC. This sequence encodes CASSEFVTGGSLSSYTF.

The V call is TRBV3-1 (or the pseudogene TRBV3-2), the J call TRBJ1-1, with TRBD1 as a possible D gene (5 bases). There are 15 residues in the CDR3. Trimming removed 0 bases at V and 4 bases at J, with 12 bases between. From germline, CDR1 is LGHDT and CDR2 YNNKEL (reference sequence). This chain's CDR3 is CASSQDRVDGTEAFF. The CDR3 DNA follows: TGTGCCAGCAGCCAAGACAGGGTAGATGGCACTGAAGCTTTCTTT.

The chain couples TRBV5-5 to TRBJ1-4, with D unclear. Looked up from germline, CDR1 is SGHKS and CDR2 is YYEKEE (reference sequence). Trimming shortened V by 2 bases and J by 0 bases, and 5 bases separated the two germline ends. The CDR3 contains 14 residues. CDR3 sequence reads: CASSFVSTNEKLFF. DNA of the CDR3: TGTGCCAGCAGCTTCGTATCAACTAATGAAAAACTGTTTTTT.

The chain joins TRBV5-6 to TRBJ2-6; D possibly corresponds to TRBD2 (6 bases). The V and J ends lost 2 bases and 2 bases respectively, with 14 bases between them. CDR3 length: 17 residues. Germline CDR1 and CDR2: SGHDT and YYEEEE. The DNA of the CDR3 is TGTGCCAGCAGCTTAGGAGGGTGGGGCGCTGGGGCCAACGTCCTGACTTTC. Translated: CASSLGGWGAGANVLTF.

J is TRBJ2-7 and V is TRBV7-8; D possibly corresponds to TRBD1 (6 bases). The length of the CDR3 is 16 residues. The germline V gene has CDR1 SGHVS and CDR2 FQNEAQ. The germline V and J ends were trimmed by 5 bases and 1 base, with 18 bases remaining between them. CDR3 nucleotides: TGTGCCAGCAGCCCGTCATACAGGGAAGGGTCCTACGAGCAGTACTTC. As protein: CASSPSYREGSYEQYF.

V gene TRBV4-1 combines with J gene TRBJ1-1, with D possibly matching TRBD1 (6 bases). The ends were cut back, 4 bases at V and 4 bases at J, with 16 bases in the middle. Looked up from germline, CDR1 is MGHRA and CDR2 is YSYEKL. The CDR3 spans 15 residues. The CDR3 DNA is TGCGCCAGCAGCCGCCAAACAGGGTTTGGCACTGAAGCTTTCTTT. Residues: CASSRQTGFGTEAFF.

The chain links TRBV15 to TRBJ1-1; D call uncertain. Germline-derived CDR1 and CDR2 are LNHNV and YYDKDF (reference sequence). V was trimmed by 0 bases and J by 5 bases, leaving 7 bases between them. CDR3 length: 13 amino acids. The CDR3 coding sequence is TGTGCCACCAGCAGAGATCGGGTAACTGAAGCTTTCTTT. The encoded protein is CATSRDRVTEAFF.

The chain recombines TRBV6-5 with TRBJ1-2; a possible D gene is TRBD1 (6 bases). Germline-derived CDR1 and CDR2 are MNHEY and SVGAGI. The length of the CDR3 is 15 residues. Deletions cut 2 bases from V and 8 bases from J, with 18 bases between. The CDR3 DNA sequence: TGTGCCAGCAGTTACGAAAGGCAGGGGCCCGGAGGCTACACCTTC. Its translation: CASSYERQGPGGYTF.

The chain has TRBV4-2 and TRBJ1-6; no firm D call. This CDR3 is built from 13 residues. Trimming removed 4 bases at V and 7 bases at J, with 8 bases between. CDR1 and CDR2 (germline): LGHNA, YNFKEQ. The CDR3 region has the DNA TGTGCCAGCAGCCCCCCGAGCAATTCACCCCTCCACTTT. Its protein is CASSPPSNSPLHF.

V usage is TRBV19 and J usage is TRBJ1-3; D is possibly TRBD1 (6 bases). This CDR3 contains 14 residues. V lost 4 bases to trimming and J lost 4 bases, with 11 bases between them. CDR1 is LNHDA, CDR2 SQIVND, per germline (reference sequence). This chain's CDR3 is CASSTGAEGNTIYF. The DNA for the CDR3 is TGTGCCAGTAGTACAGGGGCTGAAGGAAACACCATATATTTT.

The chain links TRBV4-3 to TRBJ2-5, with 10 bases identical to TRBD2. This CDR3 spans 16 amino acids. V lost 1 base, J lost 1 base, and 3 bases stayed unmatched. The germline gives CDR1 LGHNA, CDR2 YSLEER. CDR3 in DNA: TGCGCCAGCAGCCAAGCAGCGGGGGGGCCCCAAGAGACCCAGTACTTC. Protein: CASSQAAGGPQETQYF.

The chain has TRBV7-2 and TRBJ1-2; TRBD1 matches at 8 bases. V trimming: 5 bases; J trimming: 4 bases; junction bases outside the gene matches: 12. CDR1 is SGHTA, CDR2 FQGNSA, per germline. The CDR3 length is 16 residues. The CDR3 sequence is CASSPAPDRELYGYTF. The CDR3 coding sequence is TGTGCCAGCAGCCCCGCCCCGGACAGGGAGCTCTATGGCTACACCTTC.

CDR3 amino acids: CASTADSVYGYTF. In DNA, the CDR3 is TGTGCCAGCACCGCGGACAGCGTCTATGGCTACACCTTC. The chain links TRBV6-5 to TRBJ1-2, with a tentative D call TRBD1 (6 bases). Germline lookup yields CDR1 MNHEY and CDR2 SVGAGI. The V end was cut by 7 bases, the J end by 4 bases, with 13 bases between. CDR3 length: 13 amino acids.

The chain uses TRBV29-1 and TRBJ1-2, with 8 bases fitting TRBD1. The germline V gene encodes CDR1 SQVTM and CDR2 ANQGSEA. J gave up 6 bases and V 2 bases, and 14 bases lay outside the gene matches. The CDR3 spans 16 residues. CDR3 nucleotides: TGCAGCGTTGAAACCCCCGGGGGCAGGGGGCAAAATGGCTACACCTTC. It translates to CSVETPGGRGQNGYTF.

This clone was found once. The rearrangement links TRBV7-2 to TRBJ1-2, with TRBD1 as a possible D gene (5 bases). Trimming removed 4 bases at V and 3 bases at J, with 12 bases between. This CDR3 region has 14 residues. CDR1 is SGHTA and CDR2 is FQGNSA in the germline V gene. The chain's CDR3 is CASSSPGYDYGYTF. The CDR3 DNA follows: TGTGCCAGCAGCTCTCCAGGGTACGACTATGGCTACACCTTC.

The chain carries TRBV9 and TRBJ1-1; D gene uncertain. Germline V CDR1 and CDR2: SGDLS, YYNGEE. V shed 6 bases and J shed 6 bases, with 12 bases lying between them. The CDR3 contains 12 residues. The CDR3 here is CASNPVRAEAFF. Here the CDR3 DNA reads TGTGCCAGCAACCCGGTCCGCGCTGAAGCTTTCTTT.

The chain employs TRBV9 and TRBJ2-7; possible D gene TRBD1, 6 bases. The germline V gene has CDR1 SGDLS and CDR2 YYNGEE. The CDR3 is 15 amino acids. V lost 0 bases, J lost 0 bases, and 10 bases lay in between. CDR3: CASSVASGASYEQYF. For the CDR3, the DNA is TGTGCCAGCAGCGTAGCGTCAGGGGCCTCCTACGAGCAGTACTTC.

J is TRBJ2-3 and V is TRBV5-1, with D perhaps TRBD1 (6 bases). Looked up from germline, CDR1 is SGHRS and CDR2 is YFSETQ. The CDR3 has 15 amino acids. V shed 4 bases and J shed 2 bases, with 14 bases lying between them. The CDR3: CASSPGQSSTDTQYF. The CDR3 nucleotides are TGCGCCAGCAGCCCGGGACAATCCTCCACAGATACGCAGTATTTT. The full variable domain, in which reference TRBV5-1 and TRBJ2-3 provide the parts outside the CDR3, is KAGVTQTPRYLIKTRGQQVTLSCSPISGHRSVSWYQQTPGQGLQFLFEYFSETQRNKGNFPGRFSGRQFSNSRSEMNVSTLELGDSALYLCASSPGQSSTDTQYFGPGTRLTVL.

The rearrangement uses TRBV27 and TRBJ1-2; D remains unclear. This CDR3 is 13 amino acids long. V was cut by 3 bases and J by 8 bases, with 13 bases left in between. The germline gives CDR1 MNHEY, CDR2 SMNVEV (reference sequence). CDR3 coding DNA: TGTGCCAGCAGTTTCCGCGACACACGCGGCTACACCTTC. Protein sequence: CASSFRDTRGYTF.

This chain uses TRBV2 with TRBJ2-1; perhaps TRBD2 as D (6 bases). Between the trimmed V and J ends, which lost 7 bases and 5 bases, there was a span of 18 bases. CDR1 is SNHLY and CDR2 is FYNNEI in the germline V gene. The CDR3 loop spans 15 amino acids. The CDR3 loop is CASMRGLIINNEQFF. In nucleotides, the CDR3 is TGTGCCAGCATGAGGGGACTGATTATCAACAATGAGCAGTTCTTC.

The gene calls are TRBV21-1 and TRBJ2-7; the table names TRBD1, a call not compared with the DNA. TRBV21-1 is assigned pseudogene status. The CDR3 extends over 11 amino acids. CDR3 DNA sequence: TGTGCCAGCAGGCAGGGTACCGAGCAGTACTTC. Its translation is CASRQGTEQYF.